This T cell receptor (beta chain) was observed in a study of blood T cell repertoires in COVID-19. Looking at the study overall: Sites in the United States, Italy and Spain provided acute and convalescent COVID-19 samples. T cells, B-cell-depleted T cells, or PBMCs supplied cDNA or gDNA.

Seattle-derived patients entered the study during active infection and were followed longitudinally. As originally analysed: Estimation of nucleated cell counts was performed using reference gene primer amplification. TCRdb keeps only in-frame clones here, not all; method: immunoSEQ multiplex PCR. The DNA gave D and trimming, while V, J and clone size come from that table. The profile shows about 68,000 clones, roughly nine tenths of them singletons. The CDR3 spans 13 residues. Per the germline V gene, CDR1 is WNHNN and CDR2 is SYGVQD (reference sequence). The ends lost 2 bases at V and 6 bases at J; junction bases unmatched: 0.

The gene calls are TRBV10-1 and TRBJ2-2, with 7 bases fitting TRBD1. The receptor was isolated from a woman aged 50 to 60 with COVID-19, enrolled during active disease. Sequencing input: peripheral blood. For the CDR3, the DNA is TGCGCCAGCAGTGAGACAGGGGCCGGGGAGCTGTTTTTT. It encodes CASSETGAGELFF.